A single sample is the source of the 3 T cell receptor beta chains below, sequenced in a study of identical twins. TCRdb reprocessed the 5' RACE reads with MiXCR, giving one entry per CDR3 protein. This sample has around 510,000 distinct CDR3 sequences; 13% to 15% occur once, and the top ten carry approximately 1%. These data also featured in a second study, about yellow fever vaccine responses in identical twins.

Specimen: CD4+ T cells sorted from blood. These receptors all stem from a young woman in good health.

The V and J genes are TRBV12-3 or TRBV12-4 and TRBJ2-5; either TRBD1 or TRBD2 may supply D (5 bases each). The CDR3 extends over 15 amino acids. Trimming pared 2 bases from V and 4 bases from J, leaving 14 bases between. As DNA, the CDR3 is TGTGCCAGCAGTTTATCGGGTATGGGGACAGAGACCCAGTACTTC. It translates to CASSLSGMGTETQYF.

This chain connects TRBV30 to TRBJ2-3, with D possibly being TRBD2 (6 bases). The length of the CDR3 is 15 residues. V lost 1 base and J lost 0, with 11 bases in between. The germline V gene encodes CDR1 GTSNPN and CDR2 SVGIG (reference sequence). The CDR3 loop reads CAWSEGTRSTDTQYF. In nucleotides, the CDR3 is TGTGCCTGGAGTGAAGGGACTCGTAGCACAGATACGCAGTATTTT.

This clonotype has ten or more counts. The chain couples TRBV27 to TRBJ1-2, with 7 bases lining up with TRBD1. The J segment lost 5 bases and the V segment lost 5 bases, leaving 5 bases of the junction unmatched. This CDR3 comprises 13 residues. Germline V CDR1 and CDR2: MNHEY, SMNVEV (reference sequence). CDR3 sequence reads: CASSDRAGYGYTF. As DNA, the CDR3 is TGTGCCAGCAGTGACAGGGCGGGGTATGGCTACACCTTC.